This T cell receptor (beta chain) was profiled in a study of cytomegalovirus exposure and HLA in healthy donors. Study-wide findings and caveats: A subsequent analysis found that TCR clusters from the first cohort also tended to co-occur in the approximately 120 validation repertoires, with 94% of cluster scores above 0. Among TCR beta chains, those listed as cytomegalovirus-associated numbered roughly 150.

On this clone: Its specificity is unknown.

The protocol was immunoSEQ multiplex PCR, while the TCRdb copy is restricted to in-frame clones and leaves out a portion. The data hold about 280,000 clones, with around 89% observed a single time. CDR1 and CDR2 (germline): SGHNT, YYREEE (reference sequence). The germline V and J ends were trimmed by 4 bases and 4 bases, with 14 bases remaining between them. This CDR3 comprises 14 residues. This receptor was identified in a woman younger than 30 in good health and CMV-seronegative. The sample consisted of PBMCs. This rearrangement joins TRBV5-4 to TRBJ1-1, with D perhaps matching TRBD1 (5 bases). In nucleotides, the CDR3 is TGTGCCAGCAGCACTCGCGGGGGGGGCACTGAAGCTTTCTTT. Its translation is CASSTRGGGTEAFF. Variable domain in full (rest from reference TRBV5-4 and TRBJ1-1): ETGVTQSPTHLIKTRGQQVTLRCSSQSGHNTVSWYQQALGQGPQFIFQYYREEENGRGNFPPRFSGLQFPNYSSELNVNALELDDSALYLCASSTRGGGTEAFFGQGTRLTVV.